This T cell receptor (beta chain) stems from a study of cytomegalovirus exposure and HLA in healthy donors. Of note for this clone: Its antigen remains unknown.

Germline assignment: CDR1 KGHSH and CDR2 LQKENI. This CDR3 is built from 16 residues. V was pared by 3 bases and J by 2 bases, with 16 bases between. Study results and limitations: Diagnosis of cytomegalovirus status made by the classifier reportedly showed high specificity and sensitivity. Follow-up analysis later connected one missense variant in DCLRE1C with trimming of TCR beta V- and J-genes. A previous analysis found most TCR beta V segments productive roughly 87% or roughly 30% of the time. In a later analysis, a genetic analysis reported fewer productive-TCR N-insertions in an Asian-associated ancestry cluster than the cohort average.

The PCR contained 60 Vbeta and 13 Jbeta primers. Produced via immunoSEQ multiplex PCR; TCRdb's table is partial and in-frame only. The sample lists about 190,000 clones; 75% to 80% were seen once. The sequenced material came from PBMCs. V and J are TRBV18 and TRBJ1-2; tentatively, D is TRBD1 (5 bases). The clonotype comes from a woman in her 30s in good health and CMV-seropositive. CDR3 nucleotides: TGTGCCAGCTCACCGGTTACAGGTGTGGAAAACTATGGCTACACCTTC. Its translation: CASSPVTGVENYGYTF.